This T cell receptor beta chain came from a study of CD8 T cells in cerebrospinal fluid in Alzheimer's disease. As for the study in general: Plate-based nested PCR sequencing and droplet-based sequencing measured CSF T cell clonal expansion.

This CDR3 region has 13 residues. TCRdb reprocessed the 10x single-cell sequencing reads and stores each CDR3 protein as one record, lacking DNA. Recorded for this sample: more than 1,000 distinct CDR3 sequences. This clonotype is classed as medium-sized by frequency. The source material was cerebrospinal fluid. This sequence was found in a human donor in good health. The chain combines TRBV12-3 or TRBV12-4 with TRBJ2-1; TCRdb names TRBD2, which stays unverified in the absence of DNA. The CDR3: CASSPGPAGEQFF.